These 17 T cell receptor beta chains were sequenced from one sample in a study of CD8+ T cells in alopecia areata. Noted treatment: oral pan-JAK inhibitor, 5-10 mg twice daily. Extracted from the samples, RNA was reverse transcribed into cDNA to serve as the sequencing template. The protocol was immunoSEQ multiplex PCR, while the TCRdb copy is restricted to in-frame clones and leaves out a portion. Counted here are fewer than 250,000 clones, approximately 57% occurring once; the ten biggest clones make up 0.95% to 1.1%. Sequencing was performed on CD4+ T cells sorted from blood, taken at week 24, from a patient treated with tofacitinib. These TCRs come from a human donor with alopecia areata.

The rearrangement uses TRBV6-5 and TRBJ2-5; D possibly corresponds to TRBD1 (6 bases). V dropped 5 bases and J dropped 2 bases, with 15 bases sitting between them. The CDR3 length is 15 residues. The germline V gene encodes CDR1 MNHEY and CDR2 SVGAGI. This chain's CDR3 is CASSLQGPSQETQYF. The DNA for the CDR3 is TGTGCCAGCAGTCTACAGGGCCCGTCACAAGAGACCCAGTACTTC.

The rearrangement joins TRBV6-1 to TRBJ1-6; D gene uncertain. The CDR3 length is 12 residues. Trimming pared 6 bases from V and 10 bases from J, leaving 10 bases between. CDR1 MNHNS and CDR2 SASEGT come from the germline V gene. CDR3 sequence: CASRDQRSPLHF. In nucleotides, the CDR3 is TGTGCCAGCAGGGACCAGAGATCACCCCTCCACTTT.

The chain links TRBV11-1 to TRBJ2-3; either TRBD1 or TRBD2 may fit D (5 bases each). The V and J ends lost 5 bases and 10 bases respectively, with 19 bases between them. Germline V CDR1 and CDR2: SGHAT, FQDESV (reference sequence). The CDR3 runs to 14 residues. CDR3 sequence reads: CASSRSRDHTAQYF. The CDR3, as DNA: TGTGCCAGCAGCCGATCTCGGGACCACACTGCGCAGTATTTT.

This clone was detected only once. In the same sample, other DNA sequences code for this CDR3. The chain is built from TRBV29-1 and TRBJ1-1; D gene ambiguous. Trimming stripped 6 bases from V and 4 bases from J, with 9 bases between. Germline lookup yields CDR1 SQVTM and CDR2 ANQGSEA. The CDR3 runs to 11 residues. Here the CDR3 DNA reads TGCAGCGTGGGGAAGGGCACTGAAGCTTTCTTT. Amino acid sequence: CSVGKGTEAFF.

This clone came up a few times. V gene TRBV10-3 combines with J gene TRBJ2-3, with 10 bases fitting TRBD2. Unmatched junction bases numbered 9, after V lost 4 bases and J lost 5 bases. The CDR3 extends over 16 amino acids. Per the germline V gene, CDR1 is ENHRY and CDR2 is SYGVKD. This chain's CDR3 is CAISVSSGGRGDTQYF. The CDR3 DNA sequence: TGTGCCATCAGTGTCTCTAGCGGGGGCCGGGGAGATACGCAGTATTTT.

For the CDR3, the DNA is TGTGCCAGCAGCCGGGACGGTGCAACTAATGAAAAACTGTTTTTT. Protein product: CASSRDGATNEKLFF. This rearrangement joins TRBV7-9 to TRBJ1-4; perhaps TRBD1 as D (5 bases). The length of the CDR3 is 15 residues. The V and J ends lost 5 bases and 0 bases respectively, with 10 bases between them. Germline V gene data show CDR1 as SEHNR and CDR2 as FQNEAQ (reference sequence).

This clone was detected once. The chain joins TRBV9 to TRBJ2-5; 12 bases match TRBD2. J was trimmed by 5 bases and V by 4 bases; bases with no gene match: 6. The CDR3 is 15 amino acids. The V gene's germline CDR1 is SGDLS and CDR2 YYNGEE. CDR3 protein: CASSLGLAGQETQYF. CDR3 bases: TGTGCCAGCAGCCTTGGACTAGCGGGGCAGGAGACCCAGTACTTC.

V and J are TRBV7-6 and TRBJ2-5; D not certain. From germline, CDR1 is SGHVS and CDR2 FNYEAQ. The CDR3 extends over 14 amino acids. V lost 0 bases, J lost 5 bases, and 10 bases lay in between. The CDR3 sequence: CASSLAVAGETQYF. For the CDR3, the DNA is TGTGCCAGCAGCTTAGCGGTCGCCGGGGAGACCCAGTACTTC.

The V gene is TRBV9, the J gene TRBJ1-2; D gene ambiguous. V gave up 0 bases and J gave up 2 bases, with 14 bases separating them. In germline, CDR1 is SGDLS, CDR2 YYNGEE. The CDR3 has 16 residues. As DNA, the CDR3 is TGTGCCAGCAGCGTAGAGCTACGGTCGAGGAACTATGGCTACACCTTC. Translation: CASSVELRSRNYGYTF.

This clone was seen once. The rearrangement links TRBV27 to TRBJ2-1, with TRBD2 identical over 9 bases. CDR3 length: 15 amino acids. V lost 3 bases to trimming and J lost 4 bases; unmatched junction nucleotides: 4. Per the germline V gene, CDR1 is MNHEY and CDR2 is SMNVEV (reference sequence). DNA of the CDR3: TGTGCCAGCAGTTTTGGGCTAGCGGGGTACAATGAGCAGTTCTTC. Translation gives CASSFGLAGYNEQFF.

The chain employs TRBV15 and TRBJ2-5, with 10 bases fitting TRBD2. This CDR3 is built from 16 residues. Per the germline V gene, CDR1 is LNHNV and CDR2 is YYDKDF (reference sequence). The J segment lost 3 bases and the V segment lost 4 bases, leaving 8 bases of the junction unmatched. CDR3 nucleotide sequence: TGTGCCACCAGCAAACGCCGGCTAGCGGGGGAAGAGACCCAGTACTTC. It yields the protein CATSKRRLAGEETQYF.

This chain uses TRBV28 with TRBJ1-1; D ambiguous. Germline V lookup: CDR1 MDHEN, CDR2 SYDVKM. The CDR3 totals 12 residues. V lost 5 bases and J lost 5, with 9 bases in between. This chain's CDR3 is CASSLRVTEAFF. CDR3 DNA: TGTGCCAGCAGTCTGCGTGTTACTGAAGCTTTCTTT.

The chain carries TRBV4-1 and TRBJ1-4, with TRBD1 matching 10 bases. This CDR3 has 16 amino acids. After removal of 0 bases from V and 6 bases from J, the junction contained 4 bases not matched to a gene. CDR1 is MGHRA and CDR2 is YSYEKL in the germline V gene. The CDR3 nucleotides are TGCGCCAGCAGCCAAGACCCCGGGACAGGGGATGAAAAACTGTTTTTT. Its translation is CASSQDPGTGDEKLFF.

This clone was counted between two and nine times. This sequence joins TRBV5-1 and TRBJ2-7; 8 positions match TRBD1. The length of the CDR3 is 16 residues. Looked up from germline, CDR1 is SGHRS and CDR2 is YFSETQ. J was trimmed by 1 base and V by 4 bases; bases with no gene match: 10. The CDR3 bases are TGCGCCAGCAGCCCCTCCTCAGGGGGCAGATCCTACGAGCAGTACTTC. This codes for CASSPSSGGRSYEQYF.

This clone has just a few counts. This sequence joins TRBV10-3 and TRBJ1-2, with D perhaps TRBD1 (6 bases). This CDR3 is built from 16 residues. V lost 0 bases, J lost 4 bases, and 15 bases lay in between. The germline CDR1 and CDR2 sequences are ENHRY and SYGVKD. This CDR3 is CAISESSTGDIYGYTF. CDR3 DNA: TGTGCCATCAGTGAGTCTTCGACAGGAGACATCTATGGCTACACCTTC.

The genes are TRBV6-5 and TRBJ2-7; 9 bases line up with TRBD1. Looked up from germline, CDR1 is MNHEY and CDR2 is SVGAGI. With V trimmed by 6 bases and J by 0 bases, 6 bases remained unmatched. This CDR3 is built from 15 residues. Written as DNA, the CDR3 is TGTGCCAGCAGCCCCGGGACAGGGAGCTCCTACGAGCAGTACTTC. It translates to CASSPGTGSSYEQYF.

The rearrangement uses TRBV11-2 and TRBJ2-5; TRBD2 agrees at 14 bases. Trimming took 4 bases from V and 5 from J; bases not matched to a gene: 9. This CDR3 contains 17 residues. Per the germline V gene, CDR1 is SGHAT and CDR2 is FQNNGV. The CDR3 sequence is CASSSGLAGGQGETQYF. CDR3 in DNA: TGTGCCAGCAGCTCCGGACTAGCGGGGGGACAGGGGGAGACCCAGTACTTC.